This is a list of T cell receptor beta chains from one sample in a study of control samples from healthy donors and cancer patients. The method was immunoSEQ multiplex PCR; TCRdb's version includes in-frame clones alone and lacks a portion of them. The data show 150,000 to 200,000 clones, and the top ten clones hold less than 2.5%. Sequencing used blood. The receptors were sampled from a young woman in good health. The CDR3 runs from the conserved cysteine through the conserved F or W. A D gene is named only where the DNA matches it firmly.

TRBV5-6	NA	TRBJ2-3	TGTGCCAGCAGCTTGGAGCAGGGGCTTAAAGATACGCAGTATTTT	CASSLEQGLKDTQYF
TRBV7-2	TRBD2	TRBJ2-1	TGTGCCAGCAGCGCGGCGGCGGGGGACTATTACAATGAGCAGTTCTTC	CASSAAAGDYYNEQFF
TRBV4-3	NA	TRBJ2-7	TGCGCCAGCAGCCCCGGACCGACCTACGAGCAGTACTTC	CASSPGPTYEQYF
TRBV11-2	NA	TRBJ1-1	TGTGCCAGCAGCTTATTCGTTGAAGCCGCAGCTTTCTTT	CASSLFVEAAAFF
TRBV28	TRBD1	TRBJ1-2	TGTGCCAGCAGTTTGTACGACAGGGGCTATGGCTACACCTTC	CASSLYDRGYGYTF
TRBV7-9	NA	TRBJ2-7	TGTGCCAGCAGCCCCGCAGGAATTACCTACGAGCAGTACTTC	CASSPAGITYEQYF
TRBV6-2/TRBV6-3	NA	TRBJ2-7	TGTGCCAGCAGCCACGGCCCCCAAGGCTCCTACGAGCAGTACTTC	CASSHGPQGSYEQYF
TRBV6-5	TRBD1	TRBJ2-2	TGTGCCAGCAGTTACTCGATAGGGGGCTTAGGGGAGCTGTTTTTT	CASSYSIGGLGELFF
TRBV9	NA	TRBJ2-5	TGTGCCAGCAGCGTAGTATCTGGCCCCCAAGAGACCCAGTACTTC	CASSVVSGPQETQYF
TRBV7-8	NA	TRBJ1-1	TGTGCCAGCAGCTACCGGGACACCGTGAACACTGAAGCTTTCTTT	CASSYRDTVNTEAFF
TRBV4-3	TRBD2	TRBJ2-6	TGCGCCAGCAGCCCTAGCGGGGGGGCTGGGGCCAACGTCCTGACTTTC	CASSPSGGAGANVLTF
TRBV19	NA	TRBJ1-3	TGTGCCAGTAGTATAGATGGCTGGGGAGCCGGAAACACCATATATTTT	CASSIDGWGAGNTIYF
TRBV5-1	TRBD1	TRBJ1-5	TGCGCCAGCAGCATGACAGGGGATAGCAATCAGCCCCAGCATTTT	CASSMTGDSNQPQHF
TRBV24-1	TRBD2	TRBJ2-5	TGTGCTACCGGGGGGGCGGAGACCCAGTACTTC	CATGGAETQYF
TRBV21-1	NA	TRBJ2-5	TGTGCCAGCAGCATCCACAGGGATCGGGAGACCCAGTACTTC	CASSIHRDRETQYF
TRBV4-1	NA	TRBJ2-7	TGCGCCAGCAGCCAAGTCCTCCCCGCGAGTCCGAATACCTACGAGCAGTACTTC	CASSQVLPASPNTYEQYF